A selection of T cell receptor beta chains follows, all from one sample in a study of molecular identifiers for immune sequencing clone quantification. MiXCR was run by TCRdb on the PCR reads, yielding one entry per CDR3 protein. The sample has over 550,000 distinct CDR3 sequences; about 25% are singletons. Specimen: naive CD8+ T cells from blood, with Jurkat cell RNA spiked in. The source is a human donor in good health. Some libraries in this study had Jurkat cell RNA spiked in. Each CDR3 is given with its conserved first and last residue. Each record gives: clone size, D gene, J gene, V gene, CDR3 DNA, CDR3 protein. The D gene is left open where the match is weak. Size is omitted from some rows. Given values are once, few, many or a class for expanded clones.

. | . | TRBJ2-7 | TRBV20-1 | TGCAGTGCTGAACCCGGGACCTCCTACGAGCAGTACTTC | CSAEPGTSYEQYF
few | . | TRBJ2-1 | TRBV12-3/TRBV12-4 | TGTGCCAGCAGTTTCCGACAGCTTGTAGGGCAGTTCTTC | CASSFRQLVGQFF
few | . | TRBJ2-7 | TRBV27 | TGTGCCAGCAGTTTTTGGGGGGACCACTACGAGCAGTACTTC | CASSFWGDHYEQYF
few | TRBD2 | TRBJ2-7 | TRBV7-9 | TGTGCCAGCAGCTTAGGTCGGGAGCGGGGGGTGAGTGAGCAGTACTTC | CASSLGRERGVSEQYF
few | . | TRBJ2-7 | TRBV27 | TGTGCCAGCAGTTCCGTAGGTGTAGGGGGACCCCACTACGAGCAGTACTTC | CASSSVGVGGPHYEQYF
many | . | TRBJ2-5 | TRBV5-1 | TGCGCCAGCAGCTTGTTTAGCCCACCTCAAGAGACCCAGTACTTC | CASSLFSPPQETQYF
few | . | TRBJ2-5 | TRBV24-1 | TGTGCCACTCGGGACCAAGAGACCCAGTACTTC | CATRDQETQYF
few | . | TRBJ1-5 | TRBV28 | TGTGCCAGCAGCTCACCGAATTTGGGTCCCAATCAGCCCCAGCATTTT | CASSSPNLGPNQPQHF
many | . | TRBJ2-1 | TRBV7-8 | TGTGCCAGCAGCTCCTACACCCAAGGCTACAATGAGCAGTTCTTC | CASSSYTQGYNEQFF
many | . | TRBJ2-3 | TRBV30 | TGTGCTCGGGATTTTGGCACAGATACGCAGTATTTT | CARDFGTDTQYF